The T cell receptor (beta chain) described here comes from a study of blood T cell repertoires in COVID-19. For the study at large: COVID-19 samples collected from the United States, Italy and Spain covered acute and convalescent phases. In each case, the material was cDNA or gDNA derived from T cells, B-cell-depleted T cells, or PBMCs.

The germline gives CDR1 MNHEY, CDR2 SMNVEV (reference sequence). The CDR3 loop spans 16 amino acids. Trimming removed 4 bases from V and 4 bases from J; junction bases left unmatched: 10. Per the authors' pipeline: By means of reference gene primer amplification, nucleated cell counts were estimated. Using immunoSEQ multiplex PCR, the repertoire was profiled, and TCRdb retains in-frame clones only, with some absent. V, J and clone size are those of that table, while D and trimming were read from the DNA. The sample has 52,000 or so clones; more than 80% are singletons. The V gene is TRBV27, the J gene TRBJ1-1; 9 positions match TRBD1. This clonotype was obtained from a man older than 75 with acute or convalescent COVID-19. The sequencing sample was made of peripheral blood. CDR3 region: CASSSYRDRVFTEAFF. DNA for the CDR3: TGTGCCAGCAGTTCCTACCGGGACAGGGTGTTCACTGAAGCTTTCTTT.